The 18 T cell receptor beta chains presented below share a single source sample, sequenced in a study of T-cell reconstitution after alpha-beta-depleted transplantation in children. The authors prepared the TCRbeta library with unique molecular identifiers. TCRdb re-called the PCR reads through MiXCR, storing one row per CDR3 protein. The data contain 700,000 to 850,000 distinct CDR3 sequences, around 17% of them singletons. The specimen comprised PBMCs, mostly from graft donor cells, sampled 360 days after TCRalphabeta/CD19-depleted stem cell transplant. Receptors were obtained from a male patient younger than 18 who had a stem cell transplant for acute lymphoblastic leukemia, so the T cells may come from the graft donor.

The chain combines TRBV5-1 with TRBJ2-7, with 10 bases that match TRBD2. The CDR3 spans 16 residues. The germline CDR1 and CDR2 sequences are SGHRS and YFSETQ. The J segment lost 3 bases and the V segment lost 0 bases, leaving 6 bases of the junction unmatched. This chain's CDR3 is CASSLGTSGPFYEQYF. The CDR3 DNA sequence: TGCGCCAGCAGCTTGGGGACTAGCGGACCATTCTACGAGCAGTACTTC.

The table lists this clonotype with a few counts. The chain carries TRBV5-1 and TRBJ2-5, with TRBD2 as a possible D gene (5 bases). V lost 2 bases and J 1 base, leaving 12 bases between the germline ends. Germline CDR1 and CDR2: SGHRS and YFSETQ. The CDR3 length is 15 residues. CDR3 loop: CASSLSGLTQETQYF. The CDR3 DNA reads as TGCGCCAGCAGCTTATCCGGACTGACCCAAGAGACCCAGTACTTC.

This clonotype was seen at least ten times. The chain's CDR3 is CASSLEAETQYF. The CDR3 DNA reads as TGCGCCAGCAGCTTGGAAGCGGAGACCCAGTACTTC. This rearrangement joins TRBV5-1 to TRBJ2-5; D unclear. Trimming took off 0 bases at V and 5 bases at J, with 5 bases between the two ends. CDR1 and CDR2 from the germline V gene are SGHRS and YFSETQ. The CDR3 is 12 residues long.

This clonotype has a count of ten or more. The V call is TRBV12-3 or TRBV12-4, the J call TRBJ2-5; 12 nucleotides match TRBD2. The CDR3 has 15 amino acids. V lost 5 bases and J lost 1; bases outside the gene matches: 2. The CDR3 nucleotides read TGTGCCAGCAGTGGACTAGCGGGACTCCAAGAGACCCAGTACTTC. It is translated as CASSGLAGLQETQYF.

The chain combines TRBV18 with TRBJ2-5, with TRBD1 matching 9 bases. V trimming: 3 bases; J trimming: 1 base; junction bases outside the gene matches: 18. CDR3 length equals 20 residues. Looked up from germline, CDR1 is KGHSH and CDR2 is LQKENI. Here the CDR3 reads CASSPRGQGWAAIPQETQYF. CDR3 coding DNA: TGTGCCAGCTCACCTAGGGGACAGGGCTGGGCCGCCATCCCCCAAGAGACCCAGTACTTC.

This chain joins TRBV20-1 and TRBJ2-7, with D tentatively TRBD2 (6 bases). In germline, CDR1 is DFQATT, CDR2 SNEGSKA (reference sequence). This CDR3 comprises 17 residues. Trimming left V 1 base short and J 0 bases short, with 19 bases between. The CDR3 nucleotides are TGCAGTGCTAGAGGGGAGGCCCCGATTGCCTTCTCCTACGAGCAGTACTTC. Protein: CSARGEAPIAFSYEQYF.

The J gene is TRBJ1-1, the V gene TRBV5-6; possible D gene TRBD1, 5 bases. V lost 2 bases, J lost 0 bases, and 14 bases lay in between. Germline CDR1 and CDR2: SGHDT and YYEEEE. This CDR3 region has 16 residues. CDR3 nucleotide sequence: TGTGCCAGCAGCTTTATCCTACAGGTCATGAACACTGAAGCTTTCTTT. Amino acids: CASSFILQVMNTEAFF.

Only a few counts were recorded for this clonotype. The genes are TRBV4-2 and TRBJ2-1, with 15 bases identical to TRBD2. V dropped 4 bases and J dropped 0; count of bases not matched to a gene: 16. This CDR3 is built from 22 residues. Germline-derived CDR1 and CDR2 are LGHNA and YNFKEQ. CDR3 protein: CASSPPGLAGGSLLSSYNEQFF. The CDR3 DNA sequence: TGTGCCAGCAGCCCCCCCGGACTAGCGGGAGGGTCCCTCCTTTCCTCCTACAATGAGCAGTTCTTC.

This clonotype was observed a handful of times. This sequence joins TRBV4-1 and TRBJ2-5; D gene unclear. This CDR3 region has 16 residues. The germline V gene encodes CDR1 MGHRA and CDR2 YSYEKL. V was pared by 2 bases and J by 4 bases, with 17 bases between. CDR3 in DNA: TGCGCCAGCAGCCAACTCCCTCCCGGGTTAGGAGAGACCCAGTACTTC. It codes for CASSQLPPGLGETQYF.

The V call is TRBV5-1, the J call TRBJ2-7; D may be TRBD2 (5 bases). V lost 3 bases and J 0 bases, leaving 13 bases between the germline ends. The CDR3 is 15 residues long. Germline lookup yields CDR1 SGHRS and CDR2 YFSETQ. Here the CDR3 reads CASSWNDGNSYEQYF. The CDR3 DNA is TGCGCCAGCAGCTGGAACGACGGGAACTCCTACGAGCAGTACTTC.

This clonotype was recorded a few times. The chain combines TRBV2 with TRBJ2-7; D is undetermined. This CDR3 region has 16 residues. In germline, CDR1 is SNHLY, CDR2 FYNNEI. Trimming stripped 8 bases from V and 3 bases from J, with 23 bases between. DNA for the CDR3: TGTGCCAGCGGGTCCGACTCTTCCACCTTTCTCTACGAGCAGTACTTC. Its protein product is CASGSDSSTFLYEQYF.

The chain joins TRBV4-1 to TRBJ2-2; a weak D match, TRBD2 (6 bases). CDR1 and CDR2 from the germline V gene are MGHRA and YSYEKL. This CDR3 is 17 amino acids long. V lost 1 base to trimming and J lost 7 bases, with 19 bases between them. CDR3 sequence reads: CASSQVFLTGGIGELFF. The CDR3 region has the DNA TGCGCCAGCAGCCAAGTCTTCCTCACAGGAGGGATCGGGGAGCTGTTTTTT.

This clonotype has a count of ten or more. V gene TRBV6-1 combines with J gene TRBJ2-7; TRBD1 aligns across 10 bases. The germline V gene has CDR1 MNHNS and CDR2 SASEGT. V gave up 0 bases and J gave up 6 bases; unmatched junction bases: 5. This CDR3 is 15 amino acids long. CDR3: CASSEAGTGEGEQYF. CDR3 DNA sequence: TGTGCCAGCAGTGAAGCCGGGACAGGGGAAGGCGAGCAGTACTTC.

This clonotype turned up a few times. The V call is TRBV12-5, the J call TRBJ2-7; 7 bases align to TRBD1. This CDR3 spans 15 amino acids. Germline CDR1 and CDR2: LGHNT and FRNRAP. With 4 bases clipped from V and 4 bases from J, the junction kept 10 bases outside the gene matches. The CDR3 coding sequence is TGTGCTAGTGGTTCGAACAGGGGACCCACGTACGAGCAGTACTTC. This encodes CASGSNRGPTYEQYF.

V gene TRBV24-1 combines with J gene TRBJ1-5, with D unresolved. V was shortened by 2 bases and J by 1 base, with 5 bases between the two germline ends. The CDR3 runs 14 residues. Per the germline V gene, CDR1 is KGHDR and CDR2 is SFDVKD. DNA of the CDR3: TGTGCCACCAGTGATTCCGCCAGCAATCAGCCCCAGCATTTT. Translated, it gives CATSDSASNQPQHF.

This clonotype was seen a handful of times. The chain couples TRBV7-9 to TRBJ2-7, with D perhaps matching TRBD1 (6 bases). The V and J ends lost 3 bases and 6 bases respectively, with 15 bases between them. The CDR3 loop spans 14 amino acids. The V gene's germline CDR1 is SEHNR and CDR2 FQNEAQ (reference sequence). The CDR3 loop reads CASSFHRAGSEQYF. CDR3 DNA: TGTGCCAGCAGCTTCCACAGGGCTGGTAGCGAGCAGTACTTC.

Many counts were recorded for this clonotype. V usage is TRBV7-2 and J usage is TRBJ2-5; unclear D gene. The germline gives CDR1 SGHTA, CDR2 FQGNSA. The CDR3 is made up of 12 amino acids. Trimming took off 3 bases at V and 7 bases at J, with 9 bases between the two ends. CDR3: CASSLTGGTQYF. The CDR3 region has the DNA TGTGCCAGCAGCTTGACCGGCGGGACCCAGTACTTC.

This clonotype was seen only a few times. The J gene is TRBJ2-2, the V gene TRBV21-1. TRBV21-1 is described as a pseudogene. The CDR3 length is 15 residues. The CDR3 DNA follows: TGTGCCAGCAGCAAAGCCCGGTTTGGGGCCGGGGAGCTGTTTTTT. It is translated as CASSKARFGAGELFF.